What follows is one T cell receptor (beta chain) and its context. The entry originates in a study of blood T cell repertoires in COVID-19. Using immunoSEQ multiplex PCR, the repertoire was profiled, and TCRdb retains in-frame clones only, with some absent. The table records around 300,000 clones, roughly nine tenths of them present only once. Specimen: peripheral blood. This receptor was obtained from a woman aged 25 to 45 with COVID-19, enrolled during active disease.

CDR3: CSGFSGSSYNEQFF. The CDR3 coding sequence is TGCAGCGGCTTTAGCGGGAGCTCCTACAATGAGCAGTTCTTC. The chain uses TRBV29-1 and TRBJ2-1; TRBD2 agrees at 9 bases. The CDR3 spans 14 residues. Trimming took 7 bases from V and 0 from J; bases not matched to a gene: 4. In germline, CDR1 is SQVTM, CDR2 ANQGSEA.